This T cell receptor (beta chain) was recorded in a study of T cells in Graves' hyperthyroidism and ophthalmopathy. This CDR3 is built from 17 residues. V lost 6 bases to trimming and J lost 0 bases; unmatched junction nucleotides: 8. The CDR3 regions of TCR beta were amplified from RNA transcripts. TCR CDR3 regions were first amplified by RT-PCR with HTBI primers. One entry per CDR3 protein, called by TCRdb with MiXCR from the multiplex PCR reads. The table has a few hundred thousand distinct CDR3 sequences, 35% to 55% seen once; the top ten hold 7.5% to 8.5%. The patients, who ranged from 18 to 65 in age, presented with newly diagnosed hyperthyroidism lasting under 2 months. This clonotype was seen at least ten times.

The V and J genes are TRBV12-3 or TRBV12-4 and TRBJ1-6, with TRBD1 identical over 7 bases. The sequenced sample consisted of peripheral blood or thyroid tissue (not recorded which). The clonotype originates from a woman aged 18-29 years with Graves' hyperthyroidism. As DNA, the CDR3 is TGTGCCAGCAGCTGGGGACAGTCGAGCTCCTATAATTCACCCCTCCACTTT. This translates into CASSWGQSSSYNSPLHF.